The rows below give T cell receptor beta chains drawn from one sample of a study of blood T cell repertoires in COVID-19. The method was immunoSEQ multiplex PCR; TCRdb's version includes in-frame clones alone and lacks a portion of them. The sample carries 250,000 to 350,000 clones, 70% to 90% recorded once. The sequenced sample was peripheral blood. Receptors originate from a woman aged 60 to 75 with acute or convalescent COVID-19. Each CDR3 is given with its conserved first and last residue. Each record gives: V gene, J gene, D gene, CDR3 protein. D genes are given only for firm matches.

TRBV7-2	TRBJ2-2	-	CASSLNALSADTGELFF
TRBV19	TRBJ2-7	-	CASSIALQGLNEQYF
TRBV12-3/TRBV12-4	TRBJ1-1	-	CASSLGASTEAFF
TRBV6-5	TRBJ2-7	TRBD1	CATRPRTGVNEQYF
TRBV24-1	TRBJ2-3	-	CATRPAGALDTQYF
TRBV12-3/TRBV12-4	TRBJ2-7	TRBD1	CASSRQGKYEQYF
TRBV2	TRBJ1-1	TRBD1	CASSEAGTGLSEAFF
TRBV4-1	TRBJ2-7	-	CASREMLGLTYEQYF
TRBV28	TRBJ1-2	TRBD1	CASSSVRTGNYGYTF
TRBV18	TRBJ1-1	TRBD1	CASSQQGRTEAFF
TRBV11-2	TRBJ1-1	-	CASSYGTLEAFF
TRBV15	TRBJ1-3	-	CATSPGRQLLYSGNTIYF
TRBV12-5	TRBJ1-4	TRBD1	CASTLMDRGEKLFF
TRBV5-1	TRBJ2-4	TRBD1	CASSWGQGALAKNIQYF
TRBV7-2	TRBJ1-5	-	CASSSSPGTRQPQHF
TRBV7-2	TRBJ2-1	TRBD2	CASSLGLAGGYNEQFF
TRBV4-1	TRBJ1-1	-	CASSQGIGGWSLNTEAFF
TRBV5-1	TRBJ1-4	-	CASSPASGGDEKLFF
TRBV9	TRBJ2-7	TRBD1	CASSVGTTGDSYSYEQYF
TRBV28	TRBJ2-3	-	CASSLGTRHGDTQYF
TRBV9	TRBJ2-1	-	CASSSGAGYNEQFF
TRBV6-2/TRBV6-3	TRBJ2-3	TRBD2	CASSLVGLAGVSTDTQYF
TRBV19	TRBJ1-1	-	CASSSRGWDTEAFF
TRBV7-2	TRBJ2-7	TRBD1	CASSRTGVSAYEQYF
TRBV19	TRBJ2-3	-	CASSAPPGDTQYF
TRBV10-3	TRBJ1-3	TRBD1	CAIGGQGSGGNTIYF
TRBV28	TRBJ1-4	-	CASSLYQGGEKLFF
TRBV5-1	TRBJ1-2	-	CASSAGSATSNYGYTF
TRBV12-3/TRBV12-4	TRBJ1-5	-	CASSFGRNQPQHF
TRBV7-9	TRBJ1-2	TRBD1	CASSSKPGQGQEYGYTF
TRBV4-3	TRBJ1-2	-	CASSQVPGSNYGYTF
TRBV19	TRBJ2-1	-	CASTEAPGNEQFF
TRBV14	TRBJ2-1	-	CASSQVGGTYNEQFF